What follows are 22 T cell receptor beta chains derived from one specimen sequenced in a study of shared clonotypes between healthy human individuals. The protocol was immunoSEQ multiplex PCR, while the TCRdb copy is restricted to in-frame clones and leaves out a portion. Among 950,000 to 1,200,000 clones listed, about 72% were seen once. The sequencing input was memory CD4+ T cells from PBMCs. Subset specified: CD45RA-negative fraction. All receptors come from a man aged 18 to 35 in good health. Some clones in this sample may be carry-over from other donors' samples.

The chain carries TRBV5-1 and TRBJ1-2; D unresolved. Per germline, CDR1 SGHRS and CDR2 YFSETQ. The V and J ends lost 3 bases and 0 bases respectively, with 6 bases between them. The CDR3 has 13 amino acids. Here the CDR3 reads CASSYGANYGYTF. The CDR3 DNA sequence: TGCGCCAGCAGCTATGGAGCTAACTATGGCTACACCTTC. The full variable domain, in which reference TRBV5-1 and TRBJ1-2 provide the parts outside the CDR3, is KAGVTQTPRYLIKTRGQQVTLSCSPISGHRSVSWYQQTPGQGLQFLFEYFSETQRNKGNFPGRFSGRQFSNSRSEMNVSTLELGDSALYLCASSYGANYGYTFGSGTRLTVV.

This clone was seen at least ten times. J is TRBJ2-2 and V is TRBV4-2; 12 bases are shared with TRBD2. Losses at the gene ends were 5 bases for V and 4 bases for J; bases not matched to a gene: 5. The CDR3 consists of 16 residues. CDR1 is LGHNA and CDR2 is YNFKEQ in the germline V gene. In DNA, the CDR3 is TGTGCCAGCAGCTACGGGACTAGCGGGTTCACCGGGGAGCTGTTTTTT. This sequence encodes CASSYGTSGFTGELFF.

The J gene is TRBJ2-7, the V gene TRBV2, with D unresolved. This CDR3 comprises 13 residues. Germline values: CDR1 SNHLY, CDR2 FYNNEI. With 6 bases removed from V and 2 bases from J, the gap between germline ends came to 11 bases. CDR3: CASRARPTYEQYF. CDR3 nucleotides: TGTGCCAGCAGGGCCAGGCCAACCTACGAGCAGTACTTC.

This clone was seen a single time. The V and J genes are TRBV2 and TRBJ2-6; the D gene could be TRBD1 or TRBD2 (5 bases each). The V end lost 7 bases, the J end lost 0 bases, and 13 bases lay between the germline ends. CDR1 is SNHLY, CDR2 FYNNEI, per germline. This CDR3 spans 16 amino acids. In DNA form, the CDR3 reads TGTGCCAGCATTTGGGACCGAAACTCTGGGGCCAACGTCCTGACTTTC. Translated, it gives CASIWDRNSGANVLTF.

V and J are TRBV29-1 and TRBJ2-3; 7 positions match TRBD1. The CDR3 contains 13 residues. Germline V gives CDR1 SQVTM, CDR2 ANQGSEA. V trimming: 2 bases; J trimming: 5 bases; junction bases outside the gene matches: 4. The CDR3 sequence is CSVELGGKDTQYF. The CDR3 coding sequence is TGCAGCGTTGAATTAGGGGGCAAAGATACGCAGTATTTT.

The V call is TRBV27, the J call TRBJ2-3; the D is unclear. Germline CDR1 reads MNHEY; CDR2 reads SMNVEV (reference sequence). There are 15 residues in the CDR3. Trimming left V 3 bases short and J 0 bases short, with 10 bases between. The CDR3 bases are TGTGCCAGCAGTTTGCAAGACCCAAGCACAGATACGCAGTATTTT. This translates into CASSLQDPSTDTQYF.

The V call is TRBV9, the J call TRBJ2-7; 10 bases are shared with TRBD1. CDR1 is SGDLS, CDR2 YYNGEE, per germline. CDR3 length: 15 residues. J gave up 4 bases and V 10 bases, and 14 bases lay outside the gene matches. CDR3 loop: CADFQPGQGIYEQYF. CDR3 bases: TGTGCCGATTTTCAACCGGGACAGGGGATTTACGAGCAGTACTTC.

The V gene is TRBV18, the J gene TRBJ2-1; D tentatively fits TRBD1 or TRBD2 (5 bases each). V was cut by 0 bases and J by 7 bases, with 19 bases left in between. Germline assignment: CDR1 KGHSH and CDR2 LQKENI. The CDR3 runs 17 residues. CDR3 in DNA: TGTGCCAGCTCACCACCACCCCCGGGACCCCATTCGAATGAGCAGTTCTTC. Protein sequence: CASSPPPPGPHSNEQFF. The variable domain in full, completed from reference TRBV18 and TRBJ2-1, reads NAGVMQNPRHLVRRRGQEARLRCSPMKGHSHVYWYRQLPEEGLKFMVYLQKENIIDESGMPKERFSAEFPKEGPSILRIQQVVRGDSAAYFCASSPPPPGPHSNEQFFGPGTRLTVL.

J is TRBJ2-2 and V is TRBV5-4; TRBD2 matches 9 bases. This CDR3 has 14 residues. Germline V gene sequence: CDR1 SGHNT, CDR2 YYREEE (reference sequence). Unmatched junction bases numbered 7, after V lost 9 bases and J lost 4 bases. CDR3 amino acids: CAKGASGTTGELFF. In DNA, the CDR3 is TGTGCCAAAGGGGCTAGCGGGACCACCGGGGAGCTGTTTTTT.

The V and J genes are TRBV5-1 and TRBJ2-1, with 13 bases lining up with TRBD2. Germline trimming cut 4 bases from V and 8 bases from J; bases unmatched to any gene: 3. CDR1 and CDR2 from the germline V gene are SGHRS and YFSETQ. CDR3 length: 14 amino acids. CDR3 coding DNA: TGCGCCAGCAGCGGACTAGCGGGGGCTGATGAGCAGTTCTTC. This sequence encodes CASSGLAGADEQFF.

Points on this clone: The sample carries other DNA sequences with the same CDR3. This chain joins TRBV19 and TRBJ1-2; D uncertain. The V end was cut by 3 bases, the J end by 5 bases, with 4 bases between. Germline V CDR1 and CDR2: LNHDA, SQIVND (reference sequence). There are 11 residues in the CDR3. CDR3 sequence: CASSIPYGYTF. The CDR3 nucleotides are TGTGCCAGTAGTATTCCTTATGGCTACACCTTC. The whole variable domain, remainder taken from reference TRBV19 and TRBJ1-2, is DGGITQSPKYLFRKEGQNVTLSCEQNLNHDAMYWYRQDPGQGLRLIYYSQIVNDFQKGDIAEGYSVSREKKESFPLTVTSAQKNPTAFYLCASSIPYGYTFGSGTRLTVV.

In regard to this clone: Other nucleotide sequences in the sample specify the same CDR3. The chain recombines TRBV6-5 with TRBJ1-5; a possible D gene is TRBD1 (5 bases). V was pared by 0 bases and J by 6 bases, with 6 bases between. Germline V gene lookup returns CDR1 MNHEY and CDR2 SVGAGI. The CDR3 runs 13 residues. CDR3 sequence (DNA): TGTGCCAGCAGTTACTCGAGGGGTCAGCCCCAGCATTTT. Translated, it gives CASSYSRGQPQHF.

The CDR3 spells CASSPTGAGLQETQYF. Here the CDR3 DNA reads TGTGCCAGCTCACCGACAGGGGCCGGGCTCCAAGAGACCCAGTACTTC. The chain links TRBV18 to TRBJ2-5; 8 bases align to TRBD1. Looked up from germline, CDR1 is KGHSH and CDR2 is LQKENI. Trimming at V came to 3 bases and at J to 1 base, leaving 7 bases not matched to a gene. The CDR3 has 16 residues.

The chain couples TRBV28 to TRBJ1-2; possible D gene TRBD1, 5 bases. The CDR3 length is 14 residues. V lost 7 bases and J 3 bases, leaving 15 bases between the germline ends. CDR1 MDHEN and CDR2 SYDVKM come from the germline V gene. The DNA of the CDR3 is TGTGCCAGCACCGTGGGGGGGGGTTACTATGGCTACACCTTC. Encoded protein: CASTVGGGYYGYTF.

The chain is built from TRBV15 and TRBJ1-5; D might be TRBD1 (6 bases). The CDR3 has 17 amino acids. Trimming pared 3 bases from V and 0 bases from J, leaving 15 bases between. The germline V gene encodes CDR1 LNHNV and CDR2 YYDKDF (reference sequence). In DNA form, the CDR3 reads TGTGCCACCAGCAGGTGGGGAGGACAGAATAGCAATCAGCCCCAGCATTTT. Protein sequence: CATSRWGGQNSNQPQHF.

The chain recombines TRBV20-1 with TRBJ2-5, with no clear D. The CDR3 is made up of 10 amino acids. The ends were cut back, 7 bases at V and 1 base at J, with 4 bases in the middle. Germline loops: CDR1 DFQATT, CDR2 SNEGSKA (reference sequence). CDR3 in amino acids: CSVSQETQYF. As DNA, the CDR3 is TGCAGTGTAAGCCAAGAGACCCAGTACTTC.

The chain has TRBV6-6 and TRBJ1-1; D may be TRBD1 (5 bases). V was trimmed by 4 bases and J by 9 bases, leaving 12 bases between them. Germline CDR1 is MNHNY and CDR2 is SVGAGI (reference sequence). CDR3 length: 12 amino acids. CDR3 nucleotide sequence: TGTGCCAGCAGTTTAGCAGGGACGAAAGCTTTCTTT. It yields the protein CASSLAGTKAFF.

The V gene is TRBV7-9, the J gene TRBJ1-3; maybe TRBD1 (5 bases). CDR1 is SEHNR, CDR2 FQNEAQ, per germline (reference sequence). V was trimmed by 10 bases and J by 8 bases, leaving 18 bases between them. CDR3 length: 13 amino acids. CDR3 region: CATKRGDSYTIYF. In nucleotides, the CDR3 is TGTGCCACAAAGCGAGGAGACAGCTACACCATATATTTT.

This clone was seen more than once but under ten times. The chain is built from TRBV6-6 and TRBJ1-5; 7 nucleotides align to TRBD1. Germline CDR1 reads MNHNY; CDR2 reads SVGAGI (reference sequence). This CDR3 is 15 amino acids long. After removal of 2 bases from V and 11 bases from J, the junction contained 12 bases not matched to a gene. The CDR3 coding sequence is TGTGCCAGCAGTTACAGACAGGGCCAATCGCCGGCCCAGCATTTT. Protein sequence: CASSYRQGQSPAQHF.

The V gene is TRBV20-1, the J gene TRBJ2-7; no clear D gene. CDR3 size: 10 residues. V shed 6 bases and J shed 6 bases, with 9 bases lying between them. Germline loops: CDR1 DFQATT, CDR2 SNEGSKA (reference sequence). In DNA form, the CDR3 reads TGCAGTGCCTCATCCGGCGAGCAGTACTTC. It is translated as CSASSGEQYF.

The chain has TRBV15 and TRBJ1-1; the D gene is possibly TRBD1 (6 bases). The germline V and J ends were trimmed by 0 bases and 10 bases, with 15 bases remaining between them. The CDR3 has 14 residues. CDR1 and CDR2 from the germline V gene are LNHNV and YYDKDF (reference sequence). The CDR3 loop is CATSRDIGEGGAFF. CDR3 sequence (DNA): TGTGCCACCAGCAGAGATATTGGGGAGGGGGGAGCTTTCTTT.

The rearrangement links TRBV27 to TRBJ1-1; D unresolved. CDR1 is MNHEY, CDR2 SMNVEV, per germline (reference sequence). The CDR3 spans 15 residues. V gave up 4 bases and J gave up 5 bases, with 17 bases separating them. Written as DNA, the CDR3 is TGTGCCAGCAGTTGGTACAGCCGCCGGGGAACTGAAGCTTTCTTT. It codes for CASSWYSRRGTEAFF.